Below, 2 T cell receptor beta chains from the same sample are listed, as sequenced in a study of T cell clonality in common variable immunodeficiency. TCRdb's table, derived via immunoSEQ multiplex PCR, lists solely in-frame clones and lacks some. In total the sample includes roughly 70,000 clones, none of them seen once. Sequencing was performed on peripheral blood mononuclear cells. The receptors stem from a person aged 18 to 75 in good health.

This clone was recorded at least ten times. The CDR3 end lies 3 residues beyond the end of the read and is filled in from the germline J gene. The chain employs TRBV5-4 and TRBJ2-7, with TRBD2 matching over 9 bases. Germline V gene lookup returns CDR1 SGHNT and CDR2 YYREEE (reference sequence). J gave up 2 bases and V 3 bases, and 3 bases lay outside the gene matches. CDR3 size: 14 residues. The DNA read from the CDR3 is TGTGCCAGCAGCTCTAGCGGGGCCGCCTACGAG. The encoded protein is CASSSSGAAYE. The whole CDR3 sequence is CASSSSGAAYEQYF.

The table lists this clone with many counts. Sequencing ends 3 residues short of the CDR3 end; the germline J gene provides the rest. The genes are TRBV7-6 and TRBJ2-7; the D is unclear. In germline, CDR1 is SGHVS, CDR2 FNYEAQ. V lost 2 bases to trimming and J lost 4 bases, with 9 bases between them. This CDR3 is 13 amino acids long. Here the CDR3 reads CASSLPTSYEQYF. The CDR3 DNA, read in part, is TGTGCCAGCAGCTTACCTACTTCTTACGAG.